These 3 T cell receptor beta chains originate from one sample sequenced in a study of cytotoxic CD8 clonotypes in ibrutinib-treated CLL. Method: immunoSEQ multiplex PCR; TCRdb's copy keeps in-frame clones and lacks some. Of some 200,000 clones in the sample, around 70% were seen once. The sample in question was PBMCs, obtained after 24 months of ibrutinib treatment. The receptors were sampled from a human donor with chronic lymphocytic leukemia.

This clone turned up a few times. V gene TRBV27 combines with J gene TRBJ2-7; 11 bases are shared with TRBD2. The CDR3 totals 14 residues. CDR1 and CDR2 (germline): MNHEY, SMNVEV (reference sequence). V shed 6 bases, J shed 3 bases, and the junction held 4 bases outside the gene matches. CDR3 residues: CASRLAGGNYEQYF. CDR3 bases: TGTGCCAGCAGGCTAGCGGGAGGCAACTACGAGCAGTACTTC.

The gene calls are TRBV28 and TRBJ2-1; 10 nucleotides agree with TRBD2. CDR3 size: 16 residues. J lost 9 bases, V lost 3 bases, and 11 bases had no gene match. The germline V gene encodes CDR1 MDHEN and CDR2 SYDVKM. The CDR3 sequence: CASSLNLPSGSGEQFF. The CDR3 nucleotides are TGTGCCAGCAGTTTGAATCTGCCTAGCGGGAGCGGTGAGCAGTTCTTC.

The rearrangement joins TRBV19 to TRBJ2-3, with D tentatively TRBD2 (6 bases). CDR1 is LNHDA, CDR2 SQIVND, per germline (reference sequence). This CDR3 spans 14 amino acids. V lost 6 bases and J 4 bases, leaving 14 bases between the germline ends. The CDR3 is CASRLIGSPDTQYF. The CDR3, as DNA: TGTGCCAGTAGGTTGATCGGGAGTCCAGATACGCAGTATTTT.